These 25 T cell receptor beta chains originate from one sample sequenced in a study of blood T cell repertoires in COVID-19. Sequencing used immunoSEQ multiplex PCR; TCRdb keeps in-frame clones, though not all of them. Among 150,000 or so clones listed, about 86% were seen once. Material for sequencing was PBMCs or T cells enriched from blood (not recorded which). The origin of the receptors is a man between 50 and 59 years old who had recovered from COVID-19.

This clone was observed a few times. The rearrangement uses TRBV7-2 and TRBJ2-3; TRBD2 agrees at 12 bases. V lost 1 base to trimming and J lost 4 bases; unmatched junction nucleotides: 6. This CDR3 comprises 17 residues. The germline V gene has CDR1 SGHTA and CDR2 FQGNSA. The CDR3 DNA follows: TGTGCCAGCAGCTTAGTCGTACTAGCGGGGGGCCCAGATACGCAGTATTTT. Residues: CASSLVVLAGGPDTQYF.

The count of this clone is one. The J gene is TRBJ1-2, the V gene TRBV5-1; no clear D. Trimming left V 0 bases short and J 8 bases short, with 14 bases between. The CDR3 sequence is 14 residues long. Germline CDR1 reads SGHRS; CDR2 reads YFSETQ. In DNA, the CDR3 is TGCGCCAGCAGCTTGGACGGCCCCGCGGGAGGCTACACCTTC. It yields the protein CASSLDGPAGGYTF.

The V call is TRBV5-6, the J call TRBJ2-1; TRBD2 might be the D (6 bases). The V gene's germline CDR1 is SGHDT and CDR2 YYEEEE. The CDR3 loop spans 16 amino acids. V lost 4 bases and J 0 bases, leaving 14 bases between the germline ends. The CDR3 is CASSVLALSSYNEQFF. The DNA of the CDR3 is TGTGCCAGCAGCGTTCTAGCGTTGAGCTCCTACAATGAGCAGTTCTTC.

This chain connects TRBV5-1 to TRBJ2-7; D gene unclear. The germline gives CDR1 SGHRS, CDR2 YFSETQ. Trimming took 0 bases from V and 0 from J, leaving 10 bases between them. This CDR3 spans 15 amino acids. The CDR3 DNA reads as TGCGCCAGCAGCTTGGAATGGCAAGTCTCCTACGAGCAGTACTTC. The encoded protein is CASSLEWQVSYEQYF. The variable domain in full, with the rest retrieved from reference TRBV5-1 and TRBJ2-7, is KAGVTQTPRYLIKTRGQQVTLSCSPISGHRSVSWYQQTPGQGLQFLFEYFSETQRNKGNFPGRFSGRQFSNSRSEMNVSTLELGDSALYLCASSLEWQVSYEQYFGPGTRLTVT.

This chain's CDR3 is CASSQDLAGGLPNEQFF. CDR3 nucleotides: TGCGCCAGCAGCCAAGATCTGGCGGGGGGGCTTCCCAATGAGCAGTTCTTC. The chain is built from TRBV4-1 and TRBJ2-1; 9 nucleotides match TRBD2. CDR1 and CDR2 from the germline V gene are MGHRA and YSYEKL. This CDR3 has 17 residues. The junction had 9 bases not matched to a gene; V was cut back by 0 bases and J by 6 bases.

A single count supports this clone. The rearrangement links TRBV6-5 to TRBJ2-2; TRBD1 might be the D (5 bases). Germline assignment: CDR1 MNHEY and CDR2 SVGAGI. The V gene lost 5 bases and the J gene lost 6 bases, with 13 bases spanning the gap. The CDR3 runs to 14 residues. CDR3 bases: TGTGCCAGCAGTCCCTCACAGGTACCCGGGGAGCTGTTTTTT. Encoded protein: CASSPSQVPGELFF.

The chain employs TRBV6-6 and TRBJ1-5, with TRBD1 identical over 7 bases. J gave up 1 base and V 6 bases, and 9 bases lay outside the gene matches. The germline gives CDR1 MNHNY, CDR2 SVGAGI (reference sequence). The CDR3 loop spans 16 amino acids. The CDR3 DNA sequence: TGTGCCAGCAGGAACAGGGGAAAGGGAAGCAATCAGCCCCAGCATTTT. Its translation is CASRNRGKGSNQPQHF.

The chain recombines TRBV29-1 with TRBJ1-2, with 10 positions matching TRBD1. The CDR3 length is 13 residues. Per the germline V gene, CDR1 is SQVTM and CDR2 is ANQGSEA. After removal of 4 bases from V and 8 bases from J, the junction contained 7 bases not matched to a gene. The chain's CDR3 is CSVGGGTGDGYTF. CDR3 in DNA: TGCAGCGTTGGGGGAGGGACAGGGGACGGCTACACCTTC.

The CDR3 coding sequence is TGTGCCAGCAGCGTAGAGGACAGGAGTAGATATGGCTACACCTTC. Translation: CASSVEDRSRYGYTF. This chain links TRBV9 with TRBJ1-2; the match to TRBD1 covers 7 bases. This CDR3 contains 15 residues. The V gene's germline CDR1 is SGDLS and CDR2 YYNGEE. V lost 0 bases to trimming and J lost 5 bases; unmatched junction nucleotides: 7. Looking up the rest from reference TRBV9 and TRBJ1-2 gives the full variable domain: DSGVTQTPKHLITATGQRVTLRCSPRSGDLSVYWYQQSLDQGLQFLIQYYNGEERAKGNILERFSAQQFPDLHSELNLSSLELGDSALYFCASSVEDRSRYGYTFGSGTRLTVV.

The V call is TRBV11-2, the J call TRBJ1-1, with D maybe TRBD1 (6 bases). Trimming removed 1 base from V and 0 bases from J, with 15 bases in between. From germline, CDR1 is SGHAT and CDR2 FQNNGV. The CDR3 runs 17 residues. CDR3 in amino acids: CASSLVAGAGLNTEAFF. CDR3 nucleotide sequence: TGTGCCAGCAGCTTAGTCGCGGGGGCGGGTTTGAACACTGAAGCTTTCTTT.

This clone was observed a few times. This chain links TRBV30 with TRBJ1-1; 9 bases agree with TRBD1. Trimming took 4 bases from V and 6 from J; bases not matched to a gene: 6. Germline V gives CDR1 GTSNPN, CDR2 SVGIG (reference sequence). This CDR3 region has 13 residues. The CDR3 DNA reads TGTGCCTGGAATAGACAGGGGGGGGCTGAAGCTTTCTTT. Residues: CAWNRQGGAEAFF.

The chain joins TRBV3-1 (or the pseudogene TRBV3-2) to TRBJ2-3, with TRBD2 matching 8 bases. This CDR3 contains 17 residues. Trimming removed 1 base from V and 2 bases from J; junction bases left unmatched: 8. Germline V gene sequence: CDR1 LGHDT, CDR2 YNNKEL (reference sequence). The CDR3 loop reads CASSQGHAGGPTDTQYF. In DNA, the CDR3 is TGTGCCAGCAGCCAAGGTCATGCGGGGGGCCCCACAGATACGCAGTATTTT.

The genes are TRBV5-1 and TRBJ2-3; TRBD2 is a possible D gene (5 bases). The germline V and J ends were trimmed by 0 bases and 0 bases, with 11 bases remaining between them. The CDR3 contains 16 residues. The germline V gene encodes CDR1 SGHRS and CDR2 YFSETQ. The CDR3 sequence: CASSLAPGSSTDTQYF. The CDR3 nucleotides are TGCGCCAGCAGCTTGGCCCCGGGATCAAGCACAGATACGCAGTATTTT.

The chain joins TRBV27 to TRBJ2-3; TRBD1 agrees at 9 bases. CDR3 length: 16 residues. J lost 0 bases, V lost 5 bases, and 6 bases had no gene match. From germline, CDR1 is MNHEY and CDR2 SMNVEV (reference sequence). The CDR3 sequence: CASSGDRAGSTDTQYF. CDR3 nucleotides: TGTGCCAGCAGTGGGGACAGGGCTGGTAGCACAGATACGCAGTATTTT.

This clone has ten or more counts. The rearrangement joins TRBV2 to TRBJ2-3; 10 bases agree with TRBD2. The CDR3 spans 18 residues. The junction had 12 bases not matched to a gene; V was cut back by 4 bases and J by 2 bases. Germline V lookup: CDR1 SNHLY, CDR2 FYNNEI. CDR3 sequence reads: CASSVVRGLAGDTDTQYF. The DNA of the CDR3 is TGTGCCAGCAGTGTAGTTCGGGGCCTAGCGGGGGACACAGATACGCAGTATTTT. The variable domain in full, with the rest retrieved from reference TRBV2 and TRBJ2-3, is EPEVTQTPSHQVTQMGQEVILRCVPISNHLYFYWYRQILGQKVEFLVSFYNNEISEKSEIFDDQFSVERPDGSNFTLKIRSTKLEDSAMYFCASSVVRGLAGDTDTQYFGPGTRLTVL.

The chain has TRBV2 and TRBJ2-3; 11 bases agree with TRBD1. J was trimmed by 3 bases and V by 6 bases; bases with no gene match: 5. Germline lookup yields CDR1 SNHLY and CDR2 FYNNEI. This CDR3 is built from 15 residues. The CDR3 DNA reads as TGTGCCAGCAGGCTCCGGGACAGGGGGACAGATACGCAGTATTTT. Protein sequence: CASRLRDRGTDTQYF.

This clone was found a few times. The chain is built from TRBV3-1 (or the pseudogene TRBV3-2) and TRBJ1-2, with TRBD1 matching 10 bases. The CDR3 runs to 15 residues. CDR1 and CDR2 from the germline V gene are LGHDT and YNNKEL (reference sequence). The V segment lost 3 bases and the J segment 4 bases; nucleotides outside the gene matches: 5. The CDR3 nucleotides read TGTGCCAGCAGCCATCGGGACAGGGGCGGCTATGGCTACACCTTC. It specifies CASSHRDRGGYGYTF.

The rearrangement joins TRBV9 to TRBJ1-6, with TRBD1 matching over 10 bases. The CDR3 has 14 residues. The germline V gene has CDR1 SGDLS and CDR2 YYNGEE. V gave up 3 bases and J gave up 8 bases; unmatched junction bases: 2. CDR3: CASSAGTGDSPLHF. The CDR3 region has the DNA TGTGCCAGCAGCGCCGGGACAGGGGATTCACCCCTCCACTTT.

This clone was picked up a small number of times. This chain uses TRBV28 with TRBJ1-5, with 9 positions matching TRBD1. This CDR3 has 16 residues. Germline trimming cut 5 bases from V and 6 bases from J; bases unmatched to any gene: 11. Looked up from germline, CDR1 is MDHEN and CDR2 is SYDVKM. The CDR3 DNA sequence: TGTGCCAGCAGTATCGTCGGACAGGGGCGAGGTCAGCCCCAGCATTTT. It translates to CASSIVGQGRGQPQHF.

This chain joins TRBV5-1 and TRBJ2-3, with D unclear. V was cut by 0 bases and J by 4 bases, with 6 bases left in between. Germline CDR1 reads SGHRS; CDR2 reads YFSETQ. This CDR3 has 13 residues. CDR3 coding DNA: TGCGCCAGCAGCTTGGGGAGTCCAGATACGCAGTATTTT. Translated: CASSLGSPDTQYF.

This sequence joins TRBV6-2 or TRBV6-3 and TRBJ1-5; D gene ambiguous. Germline CDR1 reads MNHEY; CDR2 reads SVGEGT. Trimming left V 5 bases short and J 7 bases short, with 9 bases between. CDR3 length: 12 residues. The CDR3 spells CASSTGGQPQHF. The DNA for the CDR3 is TGTGCCAGCAGTACCGGAGGACAGCCCCAGCATTTT.

This clone occurred a few times. Other DNA sequences from this sample encode an identical CDR3 as well. V and J are TRBV28 and TRBJ1-1, with TRBD1 matching 8 bases. Trimming took 6 bases from V and 1 from J; bases not matched to a gene: 1. This CDR3 has 13 residues. In germline, CDR1 is MDHEN, CDR2 SYDVKM. The DNA for the CDR3 is TGTGCCAGCAGAACAGGGGGGAACACTGAAGCTTTCTTT. This translates into CASRTGGNTEAFF.

The chain combines TRBV5-1 with TRBJ2-1; D gene uncertain. The CDR3 runs to 18 residues. V lost 4 bases, J lost 0 bases, and 20 bases lay in between. Germline CDR1 is SGHRS and CDR2 is YFSETQ. CDR3 sequence reads: CASSPPEAVLSSYNEQFF. The CDR3 bases are TGCGCCAGCAGCCCCCCAGAGGCGGTCCTTAGCTCCTACAATGAGCAGTTCTTC.

This chain joins TRBV24-1 and TRBJ2-6; 10 nucleotides agree with TRBD2. Germline V gene data show CDR1 as KGHDR and CDR2 as SFDVKD. CDR3 size: 20 residues. V dropped 0 bases and J dropped 7; count of bases not matched to a gene: 14. The DNA of the CDR3 is TGTGCCACCAGTGATTTGCAAGCGGGGGGGCCCCCGAGTGACGCCAACGTCCTGACTTTC. Protein sequence: CATSDLQAGGPPSDANVLTF.

The V and J genes are TRBV18 and TRBJ2-7, with a tentative D call TRBD1 (5 bases). Germline V gives CDR1 KGHSH, CDR2 LQKENI. V was cut by 3 bases and J by 1 base, with 10 bases left in between. The CDR3 runs 14 residues. CDR3 coding DNA: TGTGCCAGCTCACCGGCGGCAGGGTCCTACGAGCAGTACTTC. It specifies CASSPAAGSYEQYF. Together with reference TRBV18 and TRBJ2-7, the CDR3 gives the full variable domain: NAGVMQNPRHLVRRRGQEARLRCSPMKGHSHVYWYRQLPEEGLKFMVYLQKENIIDESGMPKERFSAEFPKEGPSILRIQQVVRGDSAAYFCASSPAAGSYEQYFGPGTRLTVT.